This T cell receptor (beta chain) was found in a study of regulatory T cells in long-lasting Graves disease. CDR3-region Arm-PCR and iRepertoire HTBI primers produced the TCR beta libraries. TCRdb re-called the multiplex PCR reads through MiXCR, storing one row per CDR3 protein. The repertoire holds around 500,000 distinct CDR3 sequences, with about 16% as singletons. This clonotype occurred many times. Noted time point: newly diagnosed GD, antithyroid drugs for less than 3 months. Construction of the TCR library relied on RNA isolated from PBMCs. The CDR3 spans 13 residues. V lost 5 bases, J lost 7 bases, and 15 bases lay in between. These data also featured in a second study, about T cells in Graves' hyperthyroidism and ophthalmopathy.

This clonotype was sampled from a woman aged 35 to 59 with Graves disease. The chain uses TRBV12-3 or TRBV12-4 and TRBJ2-7, with a possible D match to TRBD2 (5 bases). Sequencing used peripheral blood mononuclear cells (PBMCs), obtained at new diagnosis, from a patient treated with antithyroid drugs. The chain's CDR3 is CASSARAPGEQYF. The CDR3 DNA reads TGTGCCAGCAGTGCCCGGGCCCCGGGGGAGCAGTACTTC.